The clone carrying this T cell receptor (beta chain) was counted between two and nine times. Sequencing was performed with immunoSEQ multiplex PCR; in TCRdb, only in-frame clones are kept and a portion is missing. The top ten hold around 2% of the sample, which has about 680,000 clones, 73% seen once. The data derive from a study of shared clonotypes between healthy human individuals. This clonotype originated in a woman aged 25 to 39 in good health. The sample comprised memory CD4+ T cells sorted from blood. Specified subset: CD45RA-negative fraction.

The DNA for the CDR3 is TGTGCCACCTTTTCCTCAGGGGCGCGAGAGACCCAGTACTTC. Its translation: CATFSSGARETQYF. The chain recombines TRBV13 with TRBJ2-5; D possibly corresponds to TRBD1 (6 bases). The CDR3 length is 14 residues. The ends were cut back, 10 bases at V and 4 bases at J, with 19 bases in the middle. Germline assignment: CDR1 PRHDT and CDR2 FYEKMQ (reference sequence).